The source of this T cell receptor (beta chain) is a study of blood T cell repertoires in COVID-19. This clone appeared once. Data came from immunoSEQ multiplex PCR; TCRdb stores just in-frame clones and leaves some out. Found here are some 320,000 clones, approximately 85% of them singletons; the top ten hold just over 7%. V lost 3 bases to trimming and J lost 2 bases, with 7 bases between them. The CDR3 is made up of 14 amino acids. From germline, CDR1 is SSHAT and CDR2 FNYEAQ (reference sequence). The sequence was collected from a human donor in a cohort sampled during active COVID-19. The chain couples TRBV7-7 to TRBJ2-2; D is unresolved. The sample comprised peripheral blood. The CDR3 DNA reads as TGTGCCAGCAGCTTCAACACAAACACCGGGGAGCTGTTTTTT. Translated: CASSFNTNTGELFF.